This passage covers 28 T cell receptor beta chains from one sample sequenced in a study of beta chain features in type 1 diabetes (dated by TCRdb to the late 2010s). The protocol used for the library was the immunoSEQ multiplex PCR assay. The entire isolated RNA was reverse transcribed using the High Capacity cDNA Reverse Transcription Kit, and thus expressed TCRB transcripts were sequenced. TCRdb provides this immuneACCESS table in a form limited to in-frame rearrangements. Some clones are lacking; in checked studies, under half of them reflect an unresolved V gene, and why the rest are absent is not known. The sample table records around 340,000 clones; 7.5% to 9% of these occur just once. In total, the top ten clones hold more than 0.4% of the sample. The sequencing sample was made of central memory CD4+ T cells from blood. Receptor source: a woman aged 18-29 years in good health.

In DNA, the CDR3 is TGTGCCAGCACTCCTGGTAGCGGGAGAGACACCGGGGAGCTGTTTTTT. As protein: CASTPGSGRDTGELFF. V is TRBV27 and J is TRBJ2-2; the match to TRBD2 covers 9 bases. The length of the CDR3 is 16 residues. In germline, CDR1 is MNHEY, CDR2 SMNVEV (reference sequence). Trimming at V came to 7 bases and at J to 3 bases, leaving 9 bases not matched to a gene.

This sequence joins TRBV7-9 and TRBJ2-7; no definite D call. Germline-derived CDR1 and CDR2 are SEHNR and FQNEAQ (reference sequence). Trimming cost V 1 base and J 4 bases, with 5 bases left between them. This CDR3 is 12 amino acids long. The CDR3 protein is CASSLDVYEQYF. The CDR3 DNA sequence: TGTGCCAGCAGCTTAGATGTATACGAGCAGTACTTC.

The table lists this clone with many counts. The chain carries TRBV28 and TRBJ1-4; no clear D. This CDR3 spans 16 amino acids. Germline V gives CDR1 MDHEN, CDR2 SYDVKM. The V gene lost 5 bases and the J gene lost 0 bases, with 13 bases spanning the gap. CDR3: CASSPRGQATNEKLFF. The CDR3 DNA reads as TGTGCCAGCAGTCCCCGTGGGCAGGCAACTAATGAAAAACTGTTTTTT.

This clone was counted a few times. V gene TRBV4-1 combines with J gene TRBJ1-5; no firm D call. V shed 0 bases and J shed 6 bases, with 12 bases lying between them. This CDR3 has 15 residues. CDR1 MGHRA and CDR2 YSYEKL come from the germline V gene. CDR3 in amino acids: CASSQDLGRAQPQHF. The CDR3 DNA reads TGCGCCAGCAGCCAAGATTTGGGGAGGGCTCAGCCCCAGCATTTT.

The genes are TRBV12-5 and TRBJ2-5; a possible D gene is TRBD2 (6 bases). The ends were cut back, 7 bases at V and 9 bases at J, with 18 bases in the middle. The CDR3 runs to 13 residues. Germline CDR1 is LGHNT and CDR2 is FRNRAP. In DNA form, the CDR3 reads TGTGCTAGTGCCCCCGGGATGTGGGAGGCCCAGTACTTC. This codes for CASAPGMWEAQYF.

In its sample, this clone was seen a few times. A much more abundant neighbour one base away suggests this may be a read error. The chain combines TRBV7-8 with TRBJ2-2; D is ambiguous. The CDR3 length is 12 residues. Germline loops: CDR1 SGHVS, CDR2 FQNEAQ. Trimming stripped 1 base from V and 3 bases from J, with 0 bases between. The CDR3 DNA sequence: TGTGCCAGCAGCTTAGACACCGGGGAGCTGTTTTTT. Translation gives CASSLDTGELFF.

In this sample, this clone turned up a few times. The V and J genes are TRBV5-4 and TRBJ2-1; the match to TRBD2 covers 12 bases. CDR1 is SGHNT, CDR2 YYREEE, per germline (reference sequence). Trimming took 4 bases from V and 4 from J; bases not matched to a gene: 6. There are 16 residues in the CDR3. This CDR3 is CASSLAGGIFYNEQFF. CDR3 DNA sequence: TGTGCCAGCAGCCTAGCGGGAGGGATTTTTTACAATGAGCAGTTCTTC.

This sequence joins TRBV5-4 and TRBJ2-7, with 9 bases that match TRBD1. V was clipped by 1 base and J by 2 bases; unmatched bases: 4. The CDR3 is made up of 15 amino acids. The germline CDR1 and CDR2 sequences are SGHNT and YYREEE (reference sequence). In nucleotides, the CDR3 is TGTGCCAGCAGCTTGAGGGACAGGGCCACCTACGAGCAGTACTTC. Its translation is CASSLRDRATYEQYF.

This clone appeared a few times. The V gene is TRBV5-4, the J gene TRBJ2-1; weak D call: TRBD1 (5 bases). Germline V gives CDR1 SGHNT, CDR2 YYREEE (reference sequence). This CDR3 has 16 residues. With 0 bases removed from V and 0 bases from J, the gap between germline ends came to 10 bases. The CDR3 region is CASSLARQSSYNEQFF. The CDR3, as DNA: TGTGCCAGCAGCTTGGCCCGACAGAGCTCCTACAATGAGCAGTTCTTC.

The V and J genes are TRBV4-1 and TRBJ2-1; D may be TRBD1 or TRBD2 (5 bases each). V lost 3 bases to trimming and J lost 7 bases, with 22 bases between them. The CDR3 has 17 amino acids. CDR1 and CDR2 from the germline V gene are MGHRA and YSYEKL. DNA of the CDR3: TGCGCCAGCAGCCATTTTCCGGGGTTGATGGGGCCTAATGAGCAGTTCTTC. This codes for CASSHFPGLMGPNEQFF.

The chain uses TRBV5-6 and TRBJ2-3, with D uncertain. With 4 bases removed from V and 1 base from J, the gap between germline ends came to 13 bases. The germline gives CDR1 SGHDT, CDR2 YYEEEE. CDR3 size: 15 residues. Written as DNA, the CDR3 is TGTGCCAGCAGCCGCCTGAGTGATGGCACAGATACGCAGTATTTT. This translates into CASSRLSDGTDTQYF.

This chain joins TRBV2 and TRBJ2-3, with 7 bases aligning to TRBD2. This CDR3 region has 13 residues. The J segment lost 2 bases and the V segment lost 6 bases, leaving 2 bases of the junction unmatched. The germline V gene has CDR1 SNHLY and CDR2 FYNNEI. The CDR3 coding sequence is TGTGCCAGCAGACGGGACTACACAGATACGCAGTATTTT. It codes for CASRRDYTDTQYF.

A remark on this clone: Other DNA sequences in this sample translate to the same CDR3. J is TRBJ2-5 and V is TRBV5-1; the match to TRBD1 covers 9 bases. V shed 3 bases, J shed 5 bases, and the junction held 5 bases outside the gene matches. CDR1 SGHRS and CDR2 YFSETQ come from the germline V gene. The CDR3 is 14 amino acids. CDR3 nucleotides: TGCGCCAGCAGCTCCGGACAGGGGCGGGAGACCCAGTACTTC. It is translated as CASSSGQGRETQYF. The full variable domain, completed using reference TRBV5-1 and TRBJ2-5, is KAGVTQTPRYLIKTRGQQVTLSCSPISGHRSVSWYQQTPGQGLQFLFEYFSETQRNKGNFPGRFSGRQFSNSRSEMNVSTLELGDSALYLCASSSGQGRETQYFGPGTRLLVL.

This clone has only a few counts. The chain uses TRBV7-3 and TRBJ1-5; maybe TRBD1 (5 bases). Trimming took 6 bases from V and 3 from J, leaving 21 bases between them. Looked up from germline, CDR1 is SGHTA and CDR2 is FQGTGA. This CDR3 contains 17 residues. The CDR3 sequence is CASRKGVVYCFNQPQHF. The CDR3 region has the DNA TGTGCCAGCAGAAAAGGGGTTGTTTATTGTTTCAATCAGCCCCAGCATTTT. The full variable domain, in which reference TRBV7-3 and TRBJ1-5 provide the parts outside the CDR3, is GAGVSQTPSNKVTEKGKYVELRCDPISGHTALYWYRQSLGQGPEFLIYFQGTGAADDSGLPNDRFFAVRPEGSVSTLKIQRTERGDSAVYLCASRKGVVYCFNQPQHFGDGTRLSIL.

The rearrangement joins TRBV5-1 to TRBJ1-2; the match to TRBD1 covers 12 bases. CDR3 length: 15 amino acids. The junction had 3 bases not matched to a gene; V was cut back by 1 base and J by 5 bases. Germline CDR1 reads SGHRS; CDR2 reads YFSETQ. The CDR3 is CASSLMGQGAYGYTF. For the CDR3, the DNA is TGCGCCAGCAGCTTGATGGGACAGGGGGCTTATGGCTACACCTTC. The variable domain in full, with the rest retrieved from reference TRBV5-1 and TRBJ1-2, is KAGVTQTPRYLIKTRGQQVTLSCSPISGHRSVSWYQQTPGQGLQFLFEYFSETQRNKGNFPGRFSGRQFSNSRSEMNVSTLELGDSALYLCASSLMGQGAYGYTFGSGTRLTVV.

This rearrangement joins TRBV15 to TRBJ2-3, with a tentative D call TRBD2 (6 bases). This CDR3 spans 16 amino acids. The V gene's germline CDR1 is LNHNV and CDR2 YYDKDF (reference sequence). V shed 6 bases and J shed 4 bases, with 20 bases lying between them. Here the CDR3 reads CATSPTGVENADTQYF. The CDR3 DNA sequence: TGTGCCACCAGTCCCACGGGAGTTGAAAACGCAGATACGCAGTATTTT.

This chain uses TRBV11-2 with TRBJ2-7; 11 bases line up with TRBD2. Per the germline V gene, CDR1 is SGHAT and CDR2 is FQNNGV. Trimming took 7 bases from V and 2 from J; bases not matched to a gene: 4. This CDR3 comprises 14 residues. This CDR3 is CASKVAGGPYEQYF. The DNA of the CDR3 is TGTGCCAGCAAAGTAGCGGGAGGGCCCTACGAGCAGTACTTC.

V gene TRBV10-3 combines with J gene TRBJ1-1, with 11 bases matching TRBD1. The J segment lost 7 bases and the V segment lost 6 bases, leaving 7 bases of the junction unmatched. The CDR3 sequence is 14 residues long. From germline, CDR1 is ENHRY and CDR2 SYGVKD. In nucleotides, the CDR3 is TGTGCCATCAGAGAGGACAGGGGGCGTATTGAAGCTTTCTTT. Protein product: CAIREDRGRIEAFF.

This clone showed up many times. The genes are TRBV5-4 and TRBJ1-1; D is uncertain. The CDR3 is 12 residues long. Germline CDR1 SGHNT, CDR2 YYREEE (reference sequence). Trimming cost V 9 bases and J 2 bases, with 11 bases left between them. CDR3 region: CAIGDDNTEAFF. The CDR3 DNA reads as TGTGCCATCGGCGACGACAACACTGAAGCTTTCTTT. The whole variable domain, filled in from reference TRBV5-4 and TRBJ1-1, reads ETGVTQSPTHLIKTRGQQVTLRCSSQSGHNTVSWYQQALGQGPQFIFQYYREEENGRGNFPPRFSGLQFPNYSSELNVNALELDDSALYLCAIGDDNTEAFFGQGTRLTVV.

In this sample, this clone turned up a few times. The chain employs TRBV27 and TRBJ2-7, with 7 nucleotides matching TRBD2. J lost 7 bases, V lost 0 bases, and 6 bases had no gene match. The CDR3 is made up of 14 amino acids. Germline assignment: CDR1 MNHEY and CDR2 SMNVEV (reference sequence). CDR3: CASSLSGGFGEQYF. The CDR3 coding sequence is TGTGCCAGCAGTTTATCGGGAGGGTTCGGGGAGCAGTACTTC.

A remark on this clone: Distinct nucleotide sequences in the sample also encode this CDR3. The J gene is TRBJ1-5, the V gene TRBV7-8; D is unresolved. Germline values: CDR1 SGHVS, CDR2 FQNEAQ. Trimming removed 1 base at V and 4 bases at J, with 5 bases between. This CDR3 is 13 amino acids long. CDR3 DNA: TGTGCCAGCAGCTTAGGCAGGAATCAGCCCCAGCATTTT. It is translated as CASSLGRNQPQHF. The whole variable domain, filled in from reference TRBV7-8 and TRBJ1-5, reads GAGVSQSPRYKVAKRGQDVALRCDPISGHVSLFWYQQALGQGPEFLTYFQNEAQLDKSGLPSDRFFAERPEGSVSTLKIQRTQQEDSAVYLCASSLGRNQPQHFGDGTRLSIL.

This clone was recorded at least ten times. The chain uses TRBV21-1 and TRBJ2-1; the DNA was not used to check the table's D call, TRBD2. TRBV21-1 is described as a pseudogene. The CDR3 contains 23 residues. The CDR3 DNA follows: TGTGCCAGCAGCAGGGGGAGGGCAGGTCGACGACCTAGCGGGGCAAGCTCCTACAATGAGCAGTTCTTC. Its translation: CASSRGRAGRRPSGASSYNEQFF.

The gene calls are TRBV7-2 and TRBJ1-2; no definite D call. Germline V gene lookup returns CDR1 SGHTA and CDR2 FQGNSA. The CDR3 length is 16 residues. V dropped 1 base and J dropped 4 bases, with 16 bases sitting between them. Here the CDR3 reads CASSLVYSVTSYGYTF. The CDR3 DNA reads TGTGCCAGCAGCTTAGTATATTCCGTCACTAGCTATGGCTACACCTTC.

To note about this clone: Other DNA sequences in the same sample also yield this CDR3. This chain uses TRBV20-1 with TRBJ2-1; D is unclear. Trimming removed 2 bases at V and 4 bases at J, with 3 bases between. This CDR3 spans 11 amino acids. Germline V gene data show CDR1 as DFQATT and CDR2 as SNEGSKA (reference sequence). DNA for the CDR3: TGCAGTGCTAGATCGTACAATGAGCAGTTCTTC. Its translation: CSARSYNEQFF.

Ten or more counts support this clone. This chain links TRBV7-2 with TRBJ2-1; TRBD2 matches 9 bases. The CDR3 contains 16 residues. With V trimmed by 3 bases and J by 6 bases, 9 bases remained unmatched. Germline CDR1 reads SGHTA; CDR2 reads FQGNSA. CDR3 nucleotides: TGTGCCAGCAGCTTTCATAGCGGGAGAGATCGCAATGAGCAGTTCTTC. Residues: CASSFHSGRDRNEQFF. Full variable domain (rest looked up from reference TRBV7-2 and TRBJ2-1): GAGVSQSPSNKVTEKGKDVELRCDPISGHTALYWYRQSLGQGLEFLIYFQGNSAPDKSGLPSDRFSAERTGGSVSTLTIQRTQQEDSAVYLCASSFHSGRDRNEQFFGPGTRLTVL.

This clone was detected a few times. This rearrangement joins TRBV7-2 to TRBJ2-7; no firm D call. CDR3 length: 13 residues. Germline assignment: CDR1 SGHTA and CDR2 FQGNSA. V lost 2 bases and J lost 4, with 9 bases in between. The CDR3 DNA reads TGTGCCAGCAGCTTAAAAGATCCGTACGAGCAGTACTTC. This encodes CASSLKDPYEQYF.

In its sample, this clone was seen a few times. The genes are TRBV7-2 and TRBJ1-1; 7 bases agree with TRBD1. From germline, CDR1 is SGHTA and CDR2 FQGNSA. This CDR3 region has 14 residues. The ends lost 2 bases at V and 1 base at J; junction bases unmatched: 1. The CDR3 DNA follows: TGTGCCAGCAGCTTATACAGGGGGAACACTGAAGCTTTCTTT. Translation gives CASSLYRGNTEAFF.

The rearrangement joins TRBV5-4 to TRBJ2-1, with 10 bases aligning to TRBD2. The germline CDR1 and CDR2 sequences are SGHNT and YYREEE (reference sequence). The CDR3 spans 16 residues. J lost 0 bases, V lost 3 bases, and 3 bases had no gene match. CDR3 bases: TGTGCCAGCAGCTCGGCTAGCGGGAGCTCCTACAATGAGCAGTTCTTC. This codes for CASSSASGSSYNEQFF.